What follows are 13 T cell receptor beta chains derived from one specimen sequenced in a study of CD8 T cells in ankylosing spondylitis. Study observations and caveats: Roughly eight highly homologous variants made up a TCR beta motif that seemed to typify ankylosing spondylitis blood.

MiXCR was run by TCRdb on the 5' RACE reads, yielding one entry per CDR3 protein. Of approximately 300,000 distinct CDR3 sequences in the sample, 6.5% to 10% were seen once. The antigens these receptors bind are not known. The sample taken for sequencing was blood, either unsorted or a sorted T cell fraction (not recorded which). The receptors were gathered from a male donor with ankylosing spondylitis.

This clonotype was seen only a few times. V and J are TRBV19 and TRBJ1-2; 9 bases match TRBD1. V was pared by 5 bases and J by 8 bases, with 12 bases of the junction left unmatched. This CDR3 region has 15 residues. The germline gives CDR1 LNHDA, CDR2 SQIVND (reference sequence). The CDR3 DNA follows: TGTGCCAGTAGTCTCCGGGACAGGGCGAGTTCAGGCTACACCTTC. Translation: CASSLRDRASSGYTF.

This rearrangement joins TRBV5-1 to TRBJ2-7; the D gene is possibly TRBD1 (6 bases). Germline V gene sequence: CDR1 SGHRS, CDR2 YFSETQ. The CDR3 extends over 16 amino acids. Between the trimmed V and J ends, which lost 1 base and 5 bases, there was a span of 19 bases. The CDR3 loop is CASSLYLGGNGDEQYF. In DNA form, the CDR3 reads TGCGCCAGCAGCTTGTACTTAGGGGGAAATGGCGACGAGCAGTACTTC.

This clonotype occurred a few times. This chain's CDR3 is CASSLRQGGGPLHF. In nucleotides, the CDR3 is TGTGCCAGCAGTTTACGACAGGGAGGAGGACCCCTCCACTTT. The rearrangement links TRBV12-3 or TRBV12-4 to TRBJ1-6; 7 nucleotides agree with TRBD1. V shed 2 bases, J shed 12 bases, and the junction held 7 bases outside the gene matches. The CDR3 consists of 14 residues.

This clonotype was counted at least ten times. The chain carries TRBV18 and TRBJ1-4; D is unclear. In germline, CDR1 is KGHSH, CDR2 LQKENI. Trimming removed 8 bases at V and 4 bases at J, with 11 bases between. This CDR3 has 13 amino acids. In DNA, the CDR3 is TGTGCCAGCAGTCCCCGGCGTAATGAAAAACTGTTTTTT. Protein product: CASSPRRNEKLFF.

The V gene is TRBV12-3 or TRBV12-4, the J gene TRBJ2-7; 7 nucleotides line up with TRBD1. The CDR3 is 14 residues long. V trimming: 3 bases; J trimming: 3 bases; junction bases outside the gene matches: 5. In nucleotides, the CDR3 is TGTGCCAGCAGTTTTTGGGACAGCCGCTACGAGCAGTACTTC. Protein sequence: CASSFWDSRYEQYF.

V usage is TRBV5-1 and J usage is TRBJ2-5, with 13 nucleotides matching TRBD2. The CDR3 spans 17 residues. Trimming took 4 bases from V and 5 from J; bases not matched to a gene: 11. Germline CDR1 is SGHRS and CDR2 is YFSETQ. CDR3 sequence (DNA): TGCGCCAGCAGCCCTAGGACTAGCGGGAGCGGGAAGGAGACCCAGTACTTC. Translating it yields CASSPRTSGSGKETQYF. Based on the CDR3 plus reference TRBV5-1 and TRBJ2-5, the full variable domain is KAGVTQTPRYLIKTRGQQVTLSCSPISGHRSVSWYQQTPGQGLQFLFEYFSETQRNKGNFPGRFSGRQFSNSRSEMNVSTLELGDSALYLCASSPRTSGSGKETQYFGPGTRLLVL.

The chain carries TRBV15 and TRBJ2-3; 7 positions match TRBD2. V lost 0 bases and J lost 1; bases outside the gene matches: 1. Per germline, CDR1 LNHNV and CDR2 YYDKDF (reference sequence). The CDR3 loop spans 15 amino acids. CDR3 DNA: TGTGCCACCAGCAGAGATGGGAGGGGCACAGATACGCAGTATTTT. This translates into CATSRDGRGTDTQYF.

This clonotype has more than one count but fewer than ten. This chain links TRBV18 with TRBJ2-2, with D perhaps TRBD2 (5 bases). CDR3 length: 14 residues. Germline CDR1 reads KGHSH; CDR2 reads LQKENI. Deletions cut 3 bases from V and 4 bases from J, with 9 bases between. CDR3 amino acids: CASSPTRATGELFF. DNA for the CDR3: TGTGCCAGCTCACCTACTAGAGCCACCGGGGAGCTGTTTTTT.

The chain employs TRBV27 and TRBJ2-3, with TRBD2 matching 8 bases. Looked up from germline, CDR1 is MNHEY and CDR2 is SMNVEV (reference sequence). This CDR3 has 14 residues. Unmatched junction bases numbered 7, after V lost 7 bases and J lost 4 bases. The CDR3 DNA reads as TGTGCCAGCACCCCGGGGGGGGCTGCAGATACGCAGTATTTT. This sequence encodes CASTPGGAADTQYF.

On this clonotype: Given a much more abundant clone one base away, this may be a read error. Likely a read error: the CDR3 ends without its conserved phenylalanine or tryptophan. CDR3 nucleotides: TGTGCCAGCAGCTTACAGGGGCTCAGCAATCAGCCCCAGCATTAT. Protein: CASSLQGLSNQPQHY. This chain links TRBV11-2 with TRBJ1-5; D is possibly TRBD1 (6 bases). V was trimmed by 2 bases and J by 1 base, leaving 9 bases between them. The length of the CDR3 is 15 residues. Per germline, CDR1 SGHAT and CDR2 FQNNGV.

In this sample, this clonotype turned up many times. The chain uses TRBV29-1 and TRBJ2-5; 11 bases match TRBD1. Germline CDR1 is SQVTM and CDR2 is ANQGSEA. V gave up 0 bases and J gave up 5 bases; unmatched junction bases: 5. This CDR3 is built from 15 residues. The DNA of the CDR3 is TGCAGCGTTGAAGAGGGACAGGGGGTATGGGAGACCCAGTACTTC. It codes for CSVEEGQGVWETQYF.

This clonotype was seen only a few times. The chain has TRBV24-1 and TRBJ2-7; 7 nucleotides align to TRBD1. Germline V gives CDR1 KGHDR, CDR2 SFDVKD. J lost 4 bases, V lost 0 bases, and 2 bases had no gene match. The CDR3 spans 14 residues. In DNA, the CDR3 is TGTGCCACCAGTGATTTGGCCAGGGGGTACGAGCAGTACTTC. It yields the protein CATSDLARGYEQYF.

This clonotype was observed many times. This chain connects TRBV7-9 to TRBJ2-1; 11 nucleotides align to TRBD2. This CDR3 contains 16 residues. After removal of 5 bases from V and 4 bases from J, the junction contained 7 bases not matched to a gene. Germline V gene lookup returns CDR1 SEHNR and CDR2 FQNEAQ (reference sequence). The CDR3 region is CASSVTGLAVYNEQFF. The CDR3 region has the DNA TGTGCCAGCAGCGTTACGGGACTAGCGGTGTACAATGAGCAGTTCTTC.